Shown below are 15 T cell receptor beta chains from a single sample sequenced in a study of T cell responses to AZD1222 COVID-19 vaccine. Some clones are missing from TCRdb's copy, which holds only in-frame ones; the method was immunoSEQ multiplex PCR. This sample has some 160,000 clones, with 92% found just once. The specimen was peripheral blood, collected on day 0 of AZD1222 vaccination. These receptors originate from an adult in good health.

The V call is TRBV6-4, the J call TRBJ2-5; TRBD1 might be the D (5 bases). CDR1 is MRHNA, CDR2 SNTAGT, per germline. CDR3 size: 13 residues. V lost 3 bases to trimming and J lost 5 bases, with 10 bases between them. This CDR3 is CASSEGVGETQYF. CDR3 nucleotides: TGTGCCAGCAGTGAAGGGGTCGGTGAGACCCAGTACTTC.

The chain links TRBV25-1 to TRBJ2-5; TRBD2 matches at 7 bases. The germline CDR1 and CDR2 sequences are MGHDK and SYGVNS. The CDR3 runs to 15 residues. The V and J ends lost 6 bases and 5 bases, in that order; junction bases with no gene match: 12. This CDR3 is CASSDLGTTSETQYF. The CDR3 bases are TGTGCCAGCAGCGATTTAGGGACTACCTCGGAGACCCAGTACTTC.

The V call is TRBV18, the J call TRBJ2-7; perhaps D is TRBD1 or TRBD2 (5 bases each). CDR1 is KGHSH and CDR2 is LQKENI in the germline V gene. V was cut by 3 bases and J by 5 bases, with 8 bases left in between. The CDR3 consists of 12 residues. The CDR3 protein is CASSPGGNEQYF. The CDR3, as DNA: TGTGCCAGCTCACCTGGGGGTAACGAGCAGTACTTC.

J is TRBJ2-2 and V is TRBV7-8; 8 bases are a match to TRBD1. CDR3 length equals 16 residues. Germline-derived CDR1 and CDR2 are SGHVS and FQNEAQ. V trimming: 5 bases; J trimming: 5 bases; junction bases outside the gene matches: 10. CDR3 in amino acids: CASSPDRGVNTGELFF. The CDR3 nucleotides read TGTGCCAGCAGCCCAGACAGGGGCGTGAATACCGGGGAGCTGTTTTTT.

The chain joins TRBV6-2 or TRBV6-3 to TRBJ2-5; 12 bases are a match to TRBD2. Germline lookup yields CDR1 MNHEY and CDR2 SVGEGT. J lost 7 bases, V lost 4 bases, and 4 bases had no gene match. The CDR3 is 14 residues long. The CDR3 bases are TGTGCCAGCAGTTTGCAGACTAGCGGGGGGACCCAGTACTTC. Translating it yields CASSLQTSGGTQYF.

This chain uses TRBV30 with TRBJ1-3; 7 nucleotides agree with TRBD1. The ends lost 8 bases at V and 1 base at J; junction bases unmatched: 8. Germline CDR1 and CDR2: GTSNPN and SVGIG (reference sequence). CDR3 length equals 14 residues. The CDR3 nucleotides are TGTGCCCGCCGACAGGGAGTTTCTGGAAACACCATATATTTT. Its protein is CARRQGVSGNTIYF.

The rearrangement joins TRBV6-5 to TRBJ2-1; D may correspond to TRBD1 or TRBD2 (7 bases each). Germline values: CDR1 MNHEY, CDR2 SVGAGI. This CDR3 region has 15 residues. V was cut by 6 bases and J by 10 bases, with 22 bases left in between. The CDR3: CASRGAGRGQVEQFF. The CDR3 bases are TGTGCCAGCAGGGGGGCGGGGAGGGGGCAAGTGGAGCAGTTCTTC.

The chain has TRBV4-3 and TRBJ2-5, with D perhaps TRBD1 (6 bases). CDR3 size: 14 residues. Germline V gene sequence: CDR1 LGHNA, CDR2 YSLEER. Trimming pared 4 bases from V and 4 bases from J, leaving 13 bases between. CDR3 in amino acids: CASSPRQDPETQYF. The CDR3 nucleotides read TGCGCCAGCAGCCCGCGACAGGATCCAGAGACCCAGTACTTC.

J is TRBJ2-2 and V is TRBV30, with 10 bases lining up with TRBD1. Looked up from germline, CDR1 is GTSNPN and CDR2 is SVGIG (reference sequence). This CDR3 region has 16 residues. V dropped 0 bases and J dropped 5; count of bases not matched to a gene: 6. CDR3 region: CAWSVPGQGRTGELFF. The CDR3 nucleotides read TGTGCCTGGAGTGTACCGGGACAGGGGAGGACCGGGGAGCTGTTTTTT.

This sequence joins TRBV7-2 and TRBJ2-3; 16 nucleotides align to TRBD2. The CDR3 spans 19 residues. V was clipped by 4 bases and J by 3 bases; unmatched bases: 10. Germline V gene lookup returns CDR1 SGHTA and CDR2 FQGNSA. The chain's CDR3 is CASSSKPGLAGGLTDTQYF. The CDR3 DNA sequence: TGTGCCAGCAGCTCTAAGCCGGGACTAGCGGGGGGGCTGACAGATACGCAGTATTTT.

The chain recombines TRBV29-1 with TRBJ1-2; TRBD1 aligns across 8 bases. Looked up from germline, CDR1 is SQVTM and CDR2 is ANQGSEA. The CDR3 runs 11 residues. V gave up 7 bases and J gave up 4 bases; unmatched junction bases: 2. CDR3 protein: CSATGGYGYTF. The CDR3 nucleotides are TGCAGCGCCACAGGGGGCTATGGCTACACCTTC.

The gene calls are TRBV5-6 and TRBJ1-1; no firm D call. V lost 2 bases to trimming and J lost 0 bases, with 8 bases between them. The CDR3 spans 14 residues. In germline, CDR1 is SGHDT, CDR2 YYEEEE. CDR3 region: CASSFGLLNTEAFF. As DNA, the CDR3 is TGTGCCAGCAGCTTTGGACTGTTGAACACTGAAGCTTTCTTT. Full variable domain (outside the CDR3, taken from reference TRBV5-6 and TRBJ1-1): DAGVTQSPTHLIKTRGQQVTLRCSPKSGHDTVSWYQQALGQGPQFIFQYYEEEERQRGNFPDRFSGHQFPNYSSELNVNALLLGDSALYLCASSFGLLNTEAFFGQGTRLTVV.

A single count supports this clone. The chain joins TRBV11-3 to TRBJ2-1, with 10 nucleotides matching TRBD2. The CDR3 covers 15 residues. Germline-derived CDR1 and CDR2 are SGHNT and YENEEA. V shed 5 bases and J 5 bases; nucleotides not matched to a gene: 6. The CDR3 nucleotides are TGTGCCAGCAGCCGGGGAGGACTAGCGGACAATGAGCAGTTCTTC. It is translated as CASSRGGLADNEQFF.

The rearrangement uses TRBV6-5 and TRBJ2-7; TRBD2 agrees at 7 bases. The CDR3 has 14 amino acids. V shed 5 bases, J shed 3 bases, and the junction held 7 bases outside the gene matches. The germline V gene encodes CDR1 MNHEY and CDR2 SVGAGI. CDR3 amino acids: CASSRRSGGYEQYF. In DNA, the CDR3 is TGTGCCAGCAGTCGCAGGTCGGGGGGCTACGAGCAGTACTTC.

This chain uses TRBV9 with TRBJ1-2; D is uncertain. Germline loops: CDR1 SGDLS, CDR2 YYNGEE. Trimming took off 0 bases at V and 4 bases at J, with 19 bases between the two ends. CDR3 size: 17 residues. The chain's CDR3 is CASSVGPSEGHRYGYTF. The CDR3 coding sequence is TGTGCCAGCAGCGTAGGCCCCAGTGAAGGTCACCGCTATGGCTACACCTTC.